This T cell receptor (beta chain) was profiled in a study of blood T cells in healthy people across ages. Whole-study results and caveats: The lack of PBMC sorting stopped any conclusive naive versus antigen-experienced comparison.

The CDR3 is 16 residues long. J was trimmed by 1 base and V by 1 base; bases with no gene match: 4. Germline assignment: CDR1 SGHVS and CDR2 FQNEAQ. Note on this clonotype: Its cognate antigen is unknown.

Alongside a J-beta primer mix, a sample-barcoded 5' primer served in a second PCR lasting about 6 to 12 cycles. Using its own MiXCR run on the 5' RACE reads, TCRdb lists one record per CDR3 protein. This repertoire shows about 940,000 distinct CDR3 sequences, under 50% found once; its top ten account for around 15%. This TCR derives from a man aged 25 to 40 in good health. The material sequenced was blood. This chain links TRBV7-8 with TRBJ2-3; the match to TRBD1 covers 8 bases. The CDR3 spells CASSLDGQGRTDTQYF. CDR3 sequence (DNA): TGTGCCAGCAGCTTAGACGGACAGGGCCGCACAGATACGCAGTATTTT.